Following are 3 T cell receptor beta chains from one sample sequenced in a study of human T cells and chemical hapten exposure. Time point here: patch test 3, about 24 weeks after DPC sensitization. Indicated treatment: therapeutic diphenylcyclopropenone sensitization with weekly scalp DPC. TCRdb redid the calling of the RACE reads with MiXCR, one entry per CDR3 protein. The table lists about 190,000 distinct CDR3 sequences, 24% of them singletons. The source material was whole blood, sampled in connection with sensitization to the hapten diphenylcyclopropenone (DPC). These receptors came from a middle-aged woman with alopecia areata. Some clones in this sample may be carry-over from other donors' samples.

Here the CDR3 DNA reads TGTGCCAGCAGTGGAAATCCGGGAACAAACGAGCAGTACTTC. Its translation: CASSGNPGTNEQYF. The V call is TRBV28, the J call TRBJ2-7; D may be TRBD2 (5 bases). Trimming removed 5 bases from V and 5 bases from J, with 16 bases in between. The CDR3 spans 14 residues. The germline gives CDR1 MDHEN, CDR2 SYDVKM.

A few counts support this clonotype. The gene calls are TRBV12-5 and TRBJ1-1; possibly TRBD1 for D (5 bases). V was shortened by 5 bases and J by 2 bases, with 9 bases between the two germline ends. The germline V gene encodes CDR1 LGHNT and CDR2 FRNRAP. This CDR3 spans 13 amino acids. CDR3 nucleotide sequence: TGTGCTAGTGGTGTACAGGTTAACACTGAAGCTTTCTTT. Encoded protein: CASGVQVNTEAFF.

This clonotype came up many times. This sequence joins TRBV28 and TRBJ2-3, with 7 bases matching TRBD1. The CDR3 contains 15 residues. With 5 bases clipped from V and 7 bases from J, the junction kept 12 bases outside the gene matches. CDR1 is MDHEN and CDR2 is SYDVKM in the germline V gene. For the CDR3, the DNA is TGTGCCAGCAGTGGCAGTCTGAGGACAGGCTATACGCAGTATTTT. Encoded protein: CASSGSLRTGYTQYF.